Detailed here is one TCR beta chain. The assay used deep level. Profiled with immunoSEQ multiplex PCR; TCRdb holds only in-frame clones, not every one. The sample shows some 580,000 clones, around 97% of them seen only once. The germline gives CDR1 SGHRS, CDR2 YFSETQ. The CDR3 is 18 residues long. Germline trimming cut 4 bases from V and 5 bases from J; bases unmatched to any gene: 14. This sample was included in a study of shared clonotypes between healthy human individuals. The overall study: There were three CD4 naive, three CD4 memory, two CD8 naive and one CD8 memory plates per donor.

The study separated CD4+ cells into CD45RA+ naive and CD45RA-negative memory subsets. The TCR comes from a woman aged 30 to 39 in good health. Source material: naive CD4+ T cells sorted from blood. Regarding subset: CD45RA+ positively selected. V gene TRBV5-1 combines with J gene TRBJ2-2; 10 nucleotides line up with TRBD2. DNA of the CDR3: TGCGCCAGCAGCGTAAGACTAGCGGGTATTCGAGGTACCGGGGAGCTGTTTTTT. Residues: CASSVRLAGIRGTGELFF.